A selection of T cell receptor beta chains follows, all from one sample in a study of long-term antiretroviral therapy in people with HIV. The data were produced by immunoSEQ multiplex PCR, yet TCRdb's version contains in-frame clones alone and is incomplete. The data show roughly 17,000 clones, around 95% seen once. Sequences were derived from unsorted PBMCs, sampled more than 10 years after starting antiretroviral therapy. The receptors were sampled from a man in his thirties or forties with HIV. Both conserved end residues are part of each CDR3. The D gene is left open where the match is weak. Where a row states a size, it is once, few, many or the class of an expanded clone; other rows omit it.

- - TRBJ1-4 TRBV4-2 TGTGCCAGCAGCCTTTTTCCGGAGTCGGGTGAAAAACTGTTTTTT CASSLFPESGEKLFF
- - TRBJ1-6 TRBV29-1 TGCAGCGTCAGGGCCAACAATAATTCACCCCTCCACTTT CSVRANNNSPLHF
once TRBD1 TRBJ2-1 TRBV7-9 TGTGCCAGCAGCTCGGGACAGGGGGCTTCCTACAATGAGCAGTTCTTC CASSSGQGASYNEQFF
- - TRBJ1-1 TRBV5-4 TGTGCCAGCAAAGCCCAAGGGGGGAACACTGAAGCTTTCTTT CASKAQGGNTEAFF
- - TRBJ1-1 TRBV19 TGTGCCAGTACCAGTGGGGGGACGGTCACTGAAGCTTTCTTT CASTSGGTVTEAFF
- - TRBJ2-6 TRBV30 TGTGCCTGGAGTGACAACTCTGGGGCCAACGTCCTGACTTTC CAWSDNSGANVLTF
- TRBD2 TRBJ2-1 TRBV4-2 TGTGCCAGCAGCTCCCGGACTAGCGGGGCGTACAATGAGCAGTTCTTC CASSSRTSGAYNEQFF
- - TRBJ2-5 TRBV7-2 TGTGCCAGCAGCTTAGATGGGTCCCTGAGAGAGACCCAGTACTTC CASSLDGSLRETQYF
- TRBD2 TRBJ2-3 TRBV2 TGTGCCAGCAGAGAGCGGGGGGGCCGGGTCACAGATACGCAGTATTTT CASRERGGRVTDTQYF
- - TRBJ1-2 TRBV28 TGTGCCAGCAGACTGAGGACATCGCCTTACACCTTC CASRLRTSPYTF
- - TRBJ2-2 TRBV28 TGTGCCAGCAGTTTCCGCGGGACCGGGGAGCTGTTTTTT CASSFRGTGELFF
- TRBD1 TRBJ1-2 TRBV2 TGTGCCAGTGCGAACCCGGGACAGGGAACGAACTATGGCTACACCTTC CASANPGQGTNYGYTF
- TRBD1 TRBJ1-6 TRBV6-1 TGTGCCAGCATTTCCGGGACAGGGGGCTCACCCCTCCACTTT CASISGTGGSPLHF
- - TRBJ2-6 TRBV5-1 TGCGCCAGCAGCTTGTTGGCTTCTGGGGCCAACGTCCTGACTTTC CASSLLASGANVLTF
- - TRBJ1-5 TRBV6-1 TGTGCCAGCAGTGAACGGTCGGGGGTGGGGAATCAGCCCCAGCATTTT CASSERSGVGNQPQHF
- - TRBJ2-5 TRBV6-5 TGTGCCACCGAAGGTAGCCAAGAGACCCAGTACTTC CATEGSQETQYF
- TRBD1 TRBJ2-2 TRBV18 TGTGCCAGCTCACCGTACAGGGGACCCACCGGGGAGCTGTTTTTT CASSPYRGPTGELFF
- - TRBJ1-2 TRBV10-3 TGTGCCATCAGTGAAGTTTACGGCCGTCGGGGCTACACCTTC CAISEVYGRRGYTF